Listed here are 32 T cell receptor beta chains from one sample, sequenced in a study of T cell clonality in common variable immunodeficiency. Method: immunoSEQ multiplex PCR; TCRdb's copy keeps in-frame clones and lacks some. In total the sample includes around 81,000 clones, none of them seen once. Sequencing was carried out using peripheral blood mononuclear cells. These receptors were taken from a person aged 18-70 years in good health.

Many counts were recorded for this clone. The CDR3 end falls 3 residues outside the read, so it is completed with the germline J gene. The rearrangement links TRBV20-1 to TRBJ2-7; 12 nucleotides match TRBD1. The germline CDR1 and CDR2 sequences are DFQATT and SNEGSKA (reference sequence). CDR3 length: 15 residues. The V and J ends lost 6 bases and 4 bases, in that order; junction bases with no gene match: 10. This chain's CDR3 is CSASHGTGGVYEQYF. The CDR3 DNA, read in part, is TGCAGTGCCTCGCATGGGACAGGGGGCGTTTACGAG.

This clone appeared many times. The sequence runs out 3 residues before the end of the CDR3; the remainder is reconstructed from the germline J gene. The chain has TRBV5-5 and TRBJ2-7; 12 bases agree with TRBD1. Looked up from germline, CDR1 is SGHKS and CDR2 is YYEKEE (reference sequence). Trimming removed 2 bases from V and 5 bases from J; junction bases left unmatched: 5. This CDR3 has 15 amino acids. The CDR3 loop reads CASSLGTGGVNEQYF. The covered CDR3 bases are TGTGCCAGCAGCTTAGGGACAGGGGGCGTCAACGAG.

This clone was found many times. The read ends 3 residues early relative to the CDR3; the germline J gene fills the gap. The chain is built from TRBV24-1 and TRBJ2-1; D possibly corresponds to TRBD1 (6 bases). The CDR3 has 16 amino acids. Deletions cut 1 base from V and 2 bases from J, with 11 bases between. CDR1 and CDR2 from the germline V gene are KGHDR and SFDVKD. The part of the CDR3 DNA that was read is TGTGCCACCAGTGATTTAAAGGGGGTAACCTACAATGAG. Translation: CATSDLKGVTYNE. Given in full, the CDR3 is CATSDLKGVTYNEQFF.

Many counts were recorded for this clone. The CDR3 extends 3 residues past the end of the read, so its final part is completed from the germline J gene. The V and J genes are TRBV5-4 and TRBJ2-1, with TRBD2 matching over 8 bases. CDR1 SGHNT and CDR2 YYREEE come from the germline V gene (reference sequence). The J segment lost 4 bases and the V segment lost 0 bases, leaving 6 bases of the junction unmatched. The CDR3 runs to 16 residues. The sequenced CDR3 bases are TGTGCCAGCAGCTTGGGGCTAGCGGGTATATACAATGAG. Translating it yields CASSLGLAGIYNE. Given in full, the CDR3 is CASSLGLAGIYNEQFF.

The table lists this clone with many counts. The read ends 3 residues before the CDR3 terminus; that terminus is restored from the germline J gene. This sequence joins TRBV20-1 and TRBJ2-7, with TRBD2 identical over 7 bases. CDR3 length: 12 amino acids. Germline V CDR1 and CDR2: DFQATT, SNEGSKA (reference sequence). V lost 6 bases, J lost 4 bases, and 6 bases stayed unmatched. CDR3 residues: CSAVLAEYEQYF. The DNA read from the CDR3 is TGCAGTGCCGTCCTAGCGGAGTACGAG.

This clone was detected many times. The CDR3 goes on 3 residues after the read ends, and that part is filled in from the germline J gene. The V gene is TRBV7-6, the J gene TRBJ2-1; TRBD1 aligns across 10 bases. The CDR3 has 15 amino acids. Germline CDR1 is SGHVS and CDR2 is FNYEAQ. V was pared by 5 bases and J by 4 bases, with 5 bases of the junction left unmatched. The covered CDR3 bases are TGTGCCAGCAGCCACCCGGGACAGGGGTACAATGAG. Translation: CASSHPGQGYNE. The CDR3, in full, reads CASSHPGQGYNEQFF.

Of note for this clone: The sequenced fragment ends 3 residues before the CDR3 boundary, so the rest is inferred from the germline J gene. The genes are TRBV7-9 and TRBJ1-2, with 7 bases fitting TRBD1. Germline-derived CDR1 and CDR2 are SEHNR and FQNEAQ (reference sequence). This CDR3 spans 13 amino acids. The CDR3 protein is CASSLGQGYDYTF. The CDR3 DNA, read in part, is TGTGCCAGCAGCTTAGGACAGGGTTACGAC.

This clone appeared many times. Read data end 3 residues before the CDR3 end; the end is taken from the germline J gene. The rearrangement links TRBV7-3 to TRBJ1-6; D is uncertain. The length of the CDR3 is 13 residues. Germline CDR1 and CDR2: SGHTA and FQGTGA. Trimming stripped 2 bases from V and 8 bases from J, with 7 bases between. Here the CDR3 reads CASSLYTDSPLHF. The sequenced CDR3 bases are TGTGCCAGCAGCTTATATACGGATTCACCC.

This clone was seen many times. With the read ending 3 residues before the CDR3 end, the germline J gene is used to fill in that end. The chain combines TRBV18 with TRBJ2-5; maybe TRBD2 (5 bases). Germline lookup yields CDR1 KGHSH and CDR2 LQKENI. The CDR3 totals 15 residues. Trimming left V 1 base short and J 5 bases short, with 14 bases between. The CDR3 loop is CASSPLPSREETQYF. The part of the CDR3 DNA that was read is TGTGCCAGCTCACCACTTCCTAGCCGAGAGGAGACC. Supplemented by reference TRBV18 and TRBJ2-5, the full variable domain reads NAGVMQNPRHLVRRRGQEARLRCSPMKGHSHVYWYRQLPEEGLKFMVYLQKENIIDESGMPKERFSAEFPKEGPSILRIQQVVRGDSAAYFCASSPLPSREETQYFGPGTRLLVL.

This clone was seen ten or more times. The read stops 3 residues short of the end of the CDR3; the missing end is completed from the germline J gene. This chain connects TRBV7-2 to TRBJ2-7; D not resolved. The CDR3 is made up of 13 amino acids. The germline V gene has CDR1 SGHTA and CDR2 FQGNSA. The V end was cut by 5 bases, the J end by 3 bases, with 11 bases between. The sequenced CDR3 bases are TGTGCCAGCAGCCCCCATTCAGACTACGAG. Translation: CASSPHSDYE. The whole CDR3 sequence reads CASSPHSDYEQYF.

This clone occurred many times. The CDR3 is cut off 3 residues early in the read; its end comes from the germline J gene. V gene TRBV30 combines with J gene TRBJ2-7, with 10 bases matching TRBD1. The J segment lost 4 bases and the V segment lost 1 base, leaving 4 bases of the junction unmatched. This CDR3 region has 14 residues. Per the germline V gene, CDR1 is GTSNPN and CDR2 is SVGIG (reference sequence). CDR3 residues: CAWSGTGGIYEQYF. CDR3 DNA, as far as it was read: TGTGCCTGGAGTGGGACAGGGGGTATTTACGAG.

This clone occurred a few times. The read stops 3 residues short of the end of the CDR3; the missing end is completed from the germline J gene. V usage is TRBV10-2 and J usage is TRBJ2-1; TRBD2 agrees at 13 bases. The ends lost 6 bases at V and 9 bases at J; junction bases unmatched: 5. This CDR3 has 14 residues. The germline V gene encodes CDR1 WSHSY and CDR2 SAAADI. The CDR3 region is CASRGLAGDSEQFF. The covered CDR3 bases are TGCGCCAGCAGAGGACTAGCGGGAGATAGTGAG.

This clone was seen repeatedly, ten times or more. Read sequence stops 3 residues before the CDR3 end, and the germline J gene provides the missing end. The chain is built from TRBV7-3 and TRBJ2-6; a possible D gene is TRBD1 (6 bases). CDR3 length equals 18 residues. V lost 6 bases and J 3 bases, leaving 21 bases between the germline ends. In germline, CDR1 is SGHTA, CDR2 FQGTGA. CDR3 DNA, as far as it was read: TGTGCCAGCAGTCCTGGCAGGGGCAATGGTGATGGGGCCAACGTC. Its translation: CASSPGRGNGDGANV. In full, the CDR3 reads CASSPGRGNGDGANVLTF.

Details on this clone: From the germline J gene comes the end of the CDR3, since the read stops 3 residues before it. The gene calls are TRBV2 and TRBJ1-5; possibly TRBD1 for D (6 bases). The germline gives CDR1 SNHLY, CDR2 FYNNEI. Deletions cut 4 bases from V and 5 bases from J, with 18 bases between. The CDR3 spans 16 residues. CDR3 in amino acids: CASSGRGRGGDQPQHF. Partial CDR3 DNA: TGTGCCAGCAGTGGTAGAGGCAGGGGAGGGGATCAGCCC.

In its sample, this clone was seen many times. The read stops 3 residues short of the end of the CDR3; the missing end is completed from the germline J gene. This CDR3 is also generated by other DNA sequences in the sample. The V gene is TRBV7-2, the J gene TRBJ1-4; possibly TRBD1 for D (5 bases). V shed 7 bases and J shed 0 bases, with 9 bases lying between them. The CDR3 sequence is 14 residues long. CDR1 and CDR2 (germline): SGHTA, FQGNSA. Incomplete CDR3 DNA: TGTGCCAGCAAGACGGACACAACTAATGAAAAA. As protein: CASKTDTTNEK. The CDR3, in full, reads CASKTDTTNEKLFF.

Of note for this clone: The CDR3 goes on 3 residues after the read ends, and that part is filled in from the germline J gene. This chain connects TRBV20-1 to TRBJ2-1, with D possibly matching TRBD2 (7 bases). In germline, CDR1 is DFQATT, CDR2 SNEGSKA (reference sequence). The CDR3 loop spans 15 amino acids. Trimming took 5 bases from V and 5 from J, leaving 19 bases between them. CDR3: CSAAGASGLDNEQFF. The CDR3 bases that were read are TGCAGTGCTGCGGGGGCTAGCGGCTTAGACAATGAG.

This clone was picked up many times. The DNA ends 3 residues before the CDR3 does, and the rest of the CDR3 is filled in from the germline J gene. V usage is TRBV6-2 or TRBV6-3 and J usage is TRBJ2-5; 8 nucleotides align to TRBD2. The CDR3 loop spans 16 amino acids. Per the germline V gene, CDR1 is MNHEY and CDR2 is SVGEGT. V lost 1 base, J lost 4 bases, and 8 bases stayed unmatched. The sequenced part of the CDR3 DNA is TGTGCCAGCAGTTACTTAAGCGGGAGATTATTAGAGACC. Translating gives CASSYLSGRLLET. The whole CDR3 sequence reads CASSYLSGRLLETQYF.

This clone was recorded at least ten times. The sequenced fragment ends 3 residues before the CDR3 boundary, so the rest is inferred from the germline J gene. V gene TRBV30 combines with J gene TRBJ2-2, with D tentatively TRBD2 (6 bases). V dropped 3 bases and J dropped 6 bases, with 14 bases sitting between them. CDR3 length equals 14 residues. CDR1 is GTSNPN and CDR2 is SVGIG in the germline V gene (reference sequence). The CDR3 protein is CAWSMIAEAGELFF. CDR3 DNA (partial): TGTGCCTGGAGCATGATAGCGGAGGCCGGGGAG.

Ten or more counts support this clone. The CDR3 bases that were read are TGCGCCAGCAGTGACCTGTACACAGATACG. Translated, it gives CASSDLYTDT. The entire CDR3 protein reads CASSDLYTDTQYF. The V gene is TRBV10-2, the J gene TRBJ2-3; D is unclear. Coverage ceases 3 residues before the CDR3 finishes, and the germline J gene fills in the end. CDR3 length: 13 amino acids. Trimming removed 3 bases at V and 2 bases at J, with 6 bases between. Germline-derived CDR1 and CDR2 are WSHSY and SAAADI.

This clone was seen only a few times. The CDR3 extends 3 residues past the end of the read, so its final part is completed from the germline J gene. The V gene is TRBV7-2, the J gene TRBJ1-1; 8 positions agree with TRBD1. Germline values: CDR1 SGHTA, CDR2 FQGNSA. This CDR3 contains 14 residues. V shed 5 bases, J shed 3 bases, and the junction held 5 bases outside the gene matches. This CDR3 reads CASSPQTGDTEAFF. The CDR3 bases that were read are TGTGCCAGCAGCCCCCAGACAGGGGACACTGAA.

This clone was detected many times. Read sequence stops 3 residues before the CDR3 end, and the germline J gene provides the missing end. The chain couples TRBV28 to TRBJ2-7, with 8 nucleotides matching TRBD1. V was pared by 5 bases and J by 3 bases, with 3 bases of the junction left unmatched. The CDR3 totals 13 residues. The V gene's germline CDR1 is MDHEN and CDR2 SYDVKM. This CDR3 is CASSGQGFYEQYF. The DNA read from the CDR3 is TGTGCCAGCAGTGGACAGGGCTTCTACGAG.

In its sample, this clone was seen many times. The CDR3 bases that were read are TGTGCCAGTAGTACGGGCGGGACAAAAAACACCGGGGAG. Amino acid sequence: CASSTGGTKNTGE. The whole CDR3 region reads CASSTGGTKNTGELFF. V usage is TRBV19 and J usage is TRBJ2-2; either TRBD1 or TRBD2 may fit D (6 bases each). The sequence runs out 3 residues before the end of the CDR3; the remainder is reconstructed from the germline J gene. Germline V CDR1 and CDR2: LNHDA, SQIVND (reference sequence). The CDR3 sequence is 16 residues long. V lost 4 bases, J lost 2 bases, and 14 bases lay in between.

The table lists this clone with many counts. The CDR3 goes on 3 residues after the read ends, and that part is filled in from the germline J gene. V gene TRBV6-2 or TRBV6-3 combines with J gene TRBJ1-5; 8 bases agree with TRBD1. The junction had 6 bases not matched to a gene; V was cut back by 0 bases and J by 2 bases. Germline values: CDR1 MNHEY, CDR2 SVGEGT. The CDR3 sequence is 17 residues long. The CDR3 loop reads CASSYSLGTGGNQPQHF. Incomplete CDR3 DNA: TGTGCCAGCAGTTACTCATTAGGGACAGGTGGCAATCAGCCC.

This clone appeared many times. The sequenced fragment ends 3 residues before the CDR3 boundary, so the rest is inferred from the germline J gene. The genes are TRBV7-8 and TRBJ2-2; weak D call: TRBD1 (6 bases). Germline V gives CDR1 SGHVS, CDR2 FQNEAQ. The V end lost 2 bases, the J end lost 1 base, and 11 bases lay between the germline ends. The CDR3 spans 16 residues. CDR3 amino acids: CASSLIRGRNTGELFF. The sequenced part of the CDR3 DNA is TGTGCCAGCAGCTTAATAAGGGGGAGGAACACCGGGGAG. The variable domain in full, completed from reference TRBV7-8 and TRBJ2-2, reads GAGVSQSPRYKVAKRGQDVALRCDPISGHVSLFWYQQALGQGPEFLTYFQNEAQLDKSGLPSDRFFAERPEGSVSTLKIQRTQQEDSAVYLCASSLIRGRNTGELFFGEGSRLTVL.

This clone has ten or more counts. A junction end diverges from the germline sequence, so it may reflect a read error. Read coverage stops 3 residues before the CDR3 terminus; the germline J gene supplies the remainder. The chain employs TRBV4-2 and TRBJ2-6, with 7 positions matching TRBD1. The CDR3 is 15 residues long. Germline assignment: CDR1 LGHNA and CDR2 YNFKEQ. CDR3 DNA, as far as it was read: TGCGCCAGCAGCCACAGGGGACCTGGGGCCAACGTC. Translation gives CASSHRGPGANV. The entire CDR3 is CASSHRGPGANVLTF.

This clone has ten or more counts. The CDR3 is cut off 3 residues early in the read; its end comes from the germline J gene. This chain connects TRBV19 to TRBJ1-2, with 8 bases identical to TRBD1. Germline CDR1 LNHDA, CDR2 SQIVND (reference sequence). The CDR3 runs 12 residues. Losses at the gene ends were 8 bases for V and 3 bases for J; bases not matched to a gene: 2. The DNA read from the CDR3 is TGTGCCAGTTCGGACAGGGACTATGGC. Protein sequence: CASSDRDYG. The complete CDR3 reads CASSDRDYGYTF.

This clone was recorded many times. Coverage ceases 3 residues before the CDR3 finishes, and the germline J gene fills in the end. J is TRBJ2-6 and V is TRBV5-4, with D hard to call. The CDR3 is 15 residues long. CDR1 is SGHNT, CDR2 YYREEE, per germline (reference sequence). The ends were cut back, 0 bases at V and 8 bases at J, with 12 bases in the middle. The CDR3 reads CASSLDSQSSNVLTF. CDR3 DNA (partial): TGTGCCAGCAGCTTGGATTCGCAGTCCTCCAACGTC.

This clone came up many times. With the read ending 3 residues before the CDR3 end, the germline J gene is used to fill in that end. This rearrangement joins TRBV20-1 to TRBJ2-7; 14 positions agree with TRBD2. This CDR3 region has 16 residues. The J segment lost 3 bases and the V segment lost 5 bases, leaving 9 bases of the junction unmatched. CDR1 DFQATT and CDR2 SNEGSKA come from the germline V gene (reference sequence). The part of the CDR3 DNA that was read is TGCAGTGCTCCTGGGACTAGCGGGAGATCGAGCTACGAG. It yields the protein CSAPGTSGRSSYE. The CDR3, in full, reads CSAPGTSGRSSYEQYF.

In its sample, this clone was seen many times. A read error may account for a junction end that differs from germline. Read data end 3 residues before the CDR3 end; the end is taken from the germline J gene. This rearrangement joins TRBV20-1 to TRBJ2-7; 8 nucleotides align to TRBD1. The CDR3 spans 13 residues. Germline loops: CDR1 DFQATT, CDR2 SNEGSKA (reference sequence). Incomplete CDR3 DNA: TGCAGTGCTGGAGACAGGGGACCCTACGAG. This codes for CSAGDRGPYE. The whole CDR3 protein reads CSAGDRGPYEQYF.

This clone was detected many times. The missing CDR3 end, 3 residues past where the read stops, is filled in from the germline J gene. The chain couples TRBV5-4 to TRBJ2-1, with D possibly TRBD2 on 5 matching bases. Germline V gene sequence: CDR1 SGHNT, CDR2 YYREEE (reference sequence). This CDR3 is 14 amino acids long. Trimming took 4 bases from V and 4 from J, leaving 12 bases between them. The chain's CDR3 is CASSVPRGYNEQFF. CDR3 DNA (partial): TGTGCCAGCAGCGTTCCCCGGGGTTACAATGAG.

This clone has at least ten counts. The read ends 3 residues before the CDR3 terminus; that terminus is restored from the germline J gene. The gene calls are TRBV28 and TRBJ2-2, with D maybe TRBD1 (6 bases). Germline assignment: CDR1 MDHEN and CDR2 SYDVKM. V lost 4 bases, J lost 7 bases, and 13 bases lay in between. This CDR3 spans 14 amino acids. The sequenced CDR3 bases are TGTGCCAGCAGTTCAGGGGTTTACGGCGGGGAG. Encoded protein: CASSSGVYGGE. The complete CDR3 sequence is CASSSGVYGGELFF.

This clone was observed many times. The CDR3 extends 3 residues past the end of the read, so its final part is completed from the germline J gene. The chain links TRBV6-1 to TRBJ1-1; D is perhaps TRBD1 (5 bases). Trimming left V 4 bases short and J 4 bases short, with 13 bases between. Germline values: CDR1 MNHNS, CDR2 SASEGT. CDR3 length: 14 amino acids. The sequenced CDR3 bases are TGTGCCAGCAGTGGGTCAGGGTTGGGCACTGAA. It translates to CASSGSGLGTE. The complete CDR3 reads CASSGSGLGTEAFF.